The 30 T cell receptor beta chains given below trace back to one sample, sequenced in a study of siplizumab effects on memory and regulatory T cells. Profiling relied on immunoSEQ multiplex PCR, and the TCRdb table lists in-frame clones only, not all of them. Here the sample spans more than 85,000 clones, around 92% being singletons. The sample was Tregs sorted from blood. These receptors came from a human donor in good health.

The chain couples TRBV7-9 to TRBJ1-2; TRBD1 might be the D (5 bases). V shed 5 bases and J shed 0 bases, with 10 bases lying between them. This CDR3 has 14 amino acids. The germline gives CDR1 SEHNR, CDR2 FQNEAQ (reference sequence). The CDR3: CASSRTGSNYGYTF. The CDR3 DNA reads TGTGCCAGCAGCAGAACAGGATCTAACTATGGCTACACCTTC.

The gene calls are TRBV7-3 and TRBJ1-1; D gene uncertain. Trimming stripped 6 bases from V and 3 bases from J, with 14 bases between. This CDR3 is 14 amino acids long. CDR1 and CDR2 (germline): SGHTA, FQGTGA. CDR3 in amino acids: CASSSVGGYTEAFF. The CDR3 nucleotides are TGTGCCAGCAGTTCGGTCGGAGGGTACACTGAAGCTTTCTTT.

V and J are TRBV27 and TRBJ1-3; no clear D. Germline assignment: CDR1 MNHEY and CDR2 SMNVEV (reference sequence). The CDR3 runs 17 residues. V was cut by 8 bases and J by 0 bases, with 20 bases left in between. The CDR3 sequence: CASGHFTTPNSGNTIYF. CDR3 DNA sequence: TGTGCCAGCGGTCACTTCACAACACCAAACTCTGGAAACACCATATATTTT.

The chain joins TRBV10-2 to TRBJ2-1, with D uncertain. The CDR3 contains 14 residues. Germline values: CDR1 WSHSY, CDR2 SAAADI. Trimming removed 5 bases at V and 4 bases at J, with 12 bases between. CDR3 residues: CASSPPNRYNEQFF. The CDR3, as DNA: TGCGCCAGCAGTCCACCCAACCGTTACAATGAGCAGTTCTTC.

The V gene is TRBV5-1, the J gene TRBJ1-1; D gene unclear. The CDR3 consists of 14 residues. Germline CDR1 is SGHRS and CDR2 is YFSETQ. The germline V and J ends were trimmed by 0 bases and 1 base, with 7 bases remaining between them. The CDR3, as DNA: TGCGCCAGCAGCTTGGCTGGCACGAACACTGAAGCTTTCTTT. This sequence encodes CASSLAGTNTEAFF.

This chain uses TRBV2 with TRBJ2-2, with 9 bases identical to TRBD2. The germline V gene encodes CDR1 SNHLY and CDR2 FYNNEI. V shed 8 bases, J shed 7 bases, and the junction held 11 bases outside the gene matches. CDR3 size: 15 residues. The CDR3 sequence is CASQVGGGAYGELFF. CDR3 bases: TGTGCCAGCCAAGTAGGCGGGGGGGCCTACGGGGAGCTGTTTTTT.

This clone has a single count. The chain employs TRBV29-1 and TRBJ2-1; D unclear. CDR3 length: 12 residues. The V gene's germline CDR1 is SQVTM and CDR2 ANQGSEA. With 4 bases removed from V and 4 bases from J, the gap between germline ends came to 8 bases. DNA of the CDR3: TGCAGCGTTGGGCTGGGTTACAATGAGCAGTTCTTC. Its translation: CSVGLGYNEQFF.

V and J are TRBV9 and TRBJ1-3; D is unclear. The V and J ends lost 4 bases and 2 bases respectively, with 7 bases between them. The CDR3 runs 13 residues. Per the germline V gene, CDR1 is SGDLS and CDR2 is YYNGEE. The CDR3 DNA sequence: TGTGCCAGCAGCAGAACAGCTGGAAACACCATATATTTT. Its translation: CASSRTAGNTIYF.

The rearrangement links TRBV27 to TRBJ2-1; D assignment may be TRBD1 or TRBD2 (6 bases each). V gave up 6 bases and J gave up 4 bases, with 16 bases separating them. Germline-derived CDR1 and CDR2 are MNHEY and SMNVEV (reference sequence). This CDR3 has 15 residues. In DNA, the CDR3 is TGTGCCAGCAGCCGAGGGGGTGCGGGGTACAATGAGCAGTTCTTC. The encoded protein is CASSRGGAGYNEQFF.

The table lists this clone with a count of one. The J gene is TRBJ1-2, the V gene TRBV6-6; 8 bases align to TRBD1. The V segment lost 7 bases and the J segment 5 bases; nucleotides outside the gene matches: 6. Germline assignment: CDR1 MNHNY and CDR2 SVGAGI (reference sequence). This CDR3 region has 13 residues. The CDR3 protein is CASTPQGAYGYTF. The CDR3 DNA is TGTGCCAGCACACCTCAGGGGGCGTATGGCTACACCTTC.

The chain combines TRBV9 with TRBJ2-5; 7 bases fit TRBD1. From germline, CDR1 is SGDLS and CDR2 YYNGEE. The CDR3 length is 14 residues. The V gene end was trimmed by 4 bases and the J gene end by 2 bases; junction bases not matched to a gene: 5. The CDR3 DNA sequence: TGTGCCAGCAGCCCACTGACAGGGCAAGAGACCCAGTACTTC. It is translated as CASSPLTGQETQYF.

This sequence joins TRBV19 and TRBJ2-6, with TRBD1 matching 7 bases. Per germline, CDR1 LNHDA and CDR2 SQIVND (reference sequence). Trimming took 5 bases from V and 5 from J; bases not matched to a gene: 12. The CDR3 loop spans 17 amino acids. The DNA for the CDR3 is TGTGCCAGTAGTTTACCGGACAGGACTTTTCGGGCCAACGTCCTGACTTTC. Protein: CASSLPDRTFRANVLTF.

V is TRBV6-1 and J is TRBJ2-5; 8 bases match TRBD1. V gave up 4 bases and J gave up 3 bases; unmatched junction bases: 16. Germline V gene sequence: CDR1 MNHNS, CDR2 SASEGT. CDR3 size: 18 residues. This CDR3 reads CASSGRKRDRLPEETQYF. The CDR3 DNA reads TGTGCCAGCAGTGGAAGAAAACGGGACAGGCTCCCCGAAGAGACCCAGTACTTC.

In this sample, this clone turned up once. The genes are TRBV6-5 and TRBJ2-1, with 7 bases lining up with TRBD2. The CDR3 runs to 11 residues. In germline, CDR1 is MNHEY, CDR2 SVGAGI. The ends lost 8 bases at V and 10 bases at J; junction bases unmatched: 5. In nucleotides, the CDR3 is TGTGCCAGCGGGAGGGATCGGGAGCAGTTCTTC. Translation gives CASGRDREQFF.

The chain employs TRBV6-5 and TRBJ1-4; TRBD1 might be the D (5 bases). V was trimmed by 7 bases and J by 6 bases, leaving 15 bases between them. The length of the CDR3 is 14 residues. The V gene's germline CDR1 is MNHEY and CDR2 SVGAGI. Written as DNA, the CDR3 is TGTGCCAGCACCCATAGGGGCAGATATGAAAAACTGTTTTTT. Translated: CASTHRGRYEKLFF.

This clone was recorded once. The J gene is TRBJ1-6, the V gene TRBV7-2; D remains ambiguous. CDR1 and CDR2 (germline): SGHTA, FQGNSA. V was trimmed by 5 bases and J by 3 bases, leaving 11 bases between them. The CDR3 totals 15 residues. CDR3 nucleotide sequence: TGTGCCAGCAGCGTGGAGGGTTTCTATAATTCACCCCTCCACTTT. This translates into CASSVEGFYNSPLHF.

V is TRBV29-1 and J is TRBJ2-7, with a weak D call TRBD2 (5 bases). This CDR3 is 13 amino acids long. Germline V gene lookup returns CDR1 SQVTM and CDR2 ANQGSEA. Trimming left V 7 bases short and J 6 bases short, with 19 bases between. CDR3 coding DNA: TGCAGCGCCCGTTTGACTACGAGGACCGAGCAGTACTTC. It codes for CSARLTTRTEQYF.

The rearrangement uses TRBV7-9 and TRBJ2-7; TRBD2 might be the D (5 bases). Looked up from germline, CDR1 is SEHNR and CDR2 is FQNEAQ (reference sequence). Trimming stripped 8 bases from V and 2 bases from J, with 7 bases between. This CDR3 region has 11 residues. This CDR3 reads CASGRTYEQYF. CDR3 nucleotides: TGTGCCAGCGGGAGAACCTACGAGCAGTACTTC. The complete variable domain, with remaining parts taken from reference TRBV7-9 and TRBJ2-7, reads DTGVSQNPRHKITKRGQNVTFRCDPISEHNRLYWYRQTLGQGPEFLTYFQNEAQLEKSRLLSDRFSAERPKGSFSTLEIQRTEQGDSAMYLCASGRTYEQYFGPGTRLTVT.

The V and J genes are TRBV6-1 and TRBJ1-5; no definite D call. The V and J ends lost 2 bases and 0 bases respectively, with 8 bases between them. CDR1 is MNHNS and CDR2 is SASEGT in the germline V gene. The CDR3 runs to 15 residues. DNA of the CDR3: TGTGCCAGCAGTGAATCGGGGTATAGCAATCAGCCCCAGCATTTT. Protein: CASSESGYSNQPQHF.

The chain has TRBV28 and TRBJ2-5, with D perhaps TRBD1 (5 bases). This CDR3 has 16 amino acids. Germline CDR1 and CDR2: MDHEN and SYDVKM. Deletions cut 5 bases from V and 2 bases from J, with 18 bases between. The DNA for the CDR3 is TGTGCCAGCAGTAGAGAAAGACAGACCATGCAAGAGACCCAGTACTTC. The encoded protein is CASSRERQTMQETQYF. Based on the CDR3 plus reference TRBV28 and TRBJ2-5, the full variable domain is DVKVTQSSRYLVKRTGEKVFLECVQDMDHENMFWYRQDPGLGLRLIYFSYDVKMKEKGDIPEGYSVSREKKERFSLILESASTNQTSMYLCASSRERQTMQETQYFGPGTRLLVL.

This chain connects TRBV18 to TRBJ1-2, with a possible D match to TRBD1 (5 bases). This CDR3 has 13 amino acids. Germline V gene data show CDR1 as KGHSH and CDR2 as LQKENI. V was cut by 6 bases and J by 2 bases, with 10 bases left in between. CDR3 sequence: CASSIGGNYGYTF. The CDR3 DNA reads TGTGCCAGCTCGATCGGGGGAAACTATGGCTACACCTTC.

The rearrangement joins TRBV19 to TRBJ2-7; no clear D. This CDR3 is built from 14 residues. Germline-derived CDR1 and CDR2 are LNHDA and SQIVND (reference sequence). Trimming cost V 3 bases and J 0 bases, with 9 bases left between them. CDR3 protein: CASSISGSSYEQYF. The CDR3 DNA is TGTGCCAGTAGTATTAGTGGCTCCTCCTACGAGCAGTACTTC.

A single count supports this clone. The chain uses TRBV7-2 and TRBJ1-5, with a tentative D call TRBD1 (5 bases). This CDR3 is 15 amino acids long. CDR1 is SGHTA, CDR2 FQGNSA, per germline. Trimming removed 4 bases at V and 5 bases at J, with 15 bases between. The CDR3 DNA follows: TGTGCCAGCAGCTCTCACCAGGGAAGGGATCAGCCCCAGCATTTT. Residues: CASSSHQGRDQPQHF.

The rearrangement links TRBV4-1 to TRBJ1-3; D is perhaps TRBD1 (5 bases). The CDR3 contains 15 residues. The germline gives CDR1 MGHRA, CDR2 YSYEKL. V was pared by 3 bases and J by 2 bases, with 11 bases between. CDR3 residues: CASSQYQGPGNTIYF. In DNA, the CDR3 is TGCGCCAGCAGCCAGTACCAGGGCCCTGGAAACACCATATATTTT.

For this clone: A junction end diverges from the germline sequence, so it may reflect a read error. V is TRBV7-2 and J is TRBJ1-5, with TRBD1 matching 7 bases. The CDR3 sequence is 13 residues long. CDR1 is SGHTA and CDR2 is FQGNSA in the germline V gene. The DNA for the CDR3 is TGTGCCAGCAGCCAAAGGGGACAGCAATATATGTATTTT. As protein: CASSQRGQQYMYF.

This chain connects TRBV7-3 to TRBJ2-5, with D unclear. Germline CDR1 SGHTA, CDR2 FQGTGA. Deletions cut 2 bases from V and 1 base from J, with 11 bases between. CDR3 size: 15 residues. CDR3 sequence reads: CASSLGVGPQETQYF. CDR3 nucleotide sequence: TGTGCCAGCAGCTTAGGAGTCGGGCCCCAAGAGACCCAGTACTTC.

This chain connects TRBV9 to TRBJ2-5, with D perhaps TRBD2 (5 bases). The CDR3 totals 14 residues. CDR1 SGDLS and CDR2 YYNGEE come from the germline V gene. Deletions cut 4 bases from V and 2 bases from J, with 12 bases between. The CDR3 DNA is TGTGCCAGCAGCCGGGGATACCGGCAAGAGACCCAGTACTTC. This sequence encodes CASSRGYRQETQYF.

The chain combines TRBV10-3 with TRBJ1-2; 10 positions agree with TRBD1. Germline loops: CDR1 ENHRY, CDR2 SYGVKD. V trimming: 6 bases; J trimming: 4 bases; junction bases outside the gene matches: 14. There are 17 residues in the CDR3. CDR3 sequence reads: CAIREVPGQGKLYGYTF. CDR3 in DNA: TGTGCCATCAGGGAAGTCCCGGGACAGGGGAAACTCTATGGCTACACCTTC.

The V call is TRBV6-4, the J call TRBJ2-7, with a weak D call TRBD2 (6 bases). Deletions cut 11 bases from V and 2 bases from J, with 28 bases between. The germline V gene encodes CDR1 MRHNA and CDR2 SNTAGT. The CDR3 has 17 amino acids. The chain's CDR3 is CAPIRKKGGRGTYEQYF. Written as DNA, the CDR3 is TGTGCCCCAATAAGGAAAAAAGGCGGGCGCGGGACCTACGAGCAGTACTTC.

The chain links TRBV7-9 to TRBJ2-6; TRBD1 matches at 11 bases. Germline lookup yields CDR1 SEHNR and CDR2 FQNEAQ (reference sequence). Trimming took 3 bases from V and 0 from J; bases not matched to a gene: 4. The CDR3 is made up of 18 amino acids. The CDR3 region is CASSFGTGGHSGANVLTF. Written as DNA, the CDR3 is TGTGCCAGCAGCTTCGGGACAGGGGGACACTCTGGGGCCAACGTCCTGACTTTC.